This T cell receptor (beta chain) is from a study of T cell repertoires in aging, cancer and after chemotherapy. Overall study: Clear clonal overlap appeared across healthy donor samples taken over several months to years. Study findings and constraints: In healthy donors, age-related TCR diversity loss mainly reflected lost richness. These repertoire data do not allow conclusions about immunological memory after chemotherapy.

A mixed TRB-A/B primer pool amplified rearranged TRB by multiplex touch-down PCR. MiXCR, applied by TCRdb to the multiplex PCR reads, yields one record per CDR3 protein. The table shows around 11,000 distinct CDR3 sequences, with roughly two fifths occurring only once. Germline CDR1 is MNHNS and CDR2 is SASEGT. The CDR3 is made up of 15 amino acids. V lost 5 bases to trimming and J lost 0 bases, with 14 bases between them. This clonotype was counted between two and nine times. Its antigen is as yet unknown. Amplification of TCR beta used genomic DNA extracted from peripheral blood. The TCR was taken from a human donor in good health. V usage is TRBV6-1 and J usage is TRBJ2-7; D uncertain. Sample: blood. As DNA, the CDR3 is TGTGCCAGCAGTTACGATCTTAGGCTCTCCTACGAGCAGTACGTC. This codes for CASSYDLRLSYEQYV.